The source of this TCR beta chain is a study of identical twins. V was pared by 5 bases and J by 6 bases, with 21 bases between. CDR1 WSHSY and CDR2 SAAADI come from the germline V gene. CDR3 length: 16 residues. Using its own MiXCR run on the 5' RACE reads, TCRdb lists one record per CDR3 protein. The repertoire consists of about 200,000 distinct CDR3 sequences, with 15% occurring once and the leading ten covering 35% to 45%. The same data also contributed to another study, on T cells expressing NK-cell markers.

The chain has TRBV10-2 and TRBJ2-3; D possibly matches TRBD1 or TRBD2 (5 bases each). Sequenced sample: CD8+ T cells sorted from blood. The TCR comes from a woman aged 18-29 years in good health. The CDR3 reads CASSPGRTPLPDTQYF. In DNA form, the CDR3 reads TGCGCCAGCAGTCCGGGACGGACTCCCCTTCCGGATACGCAGTATTTT.